The source of this T cell receptor (beta chain) is a study of glioma-infiltrating T cells (TCRdb year 2016). Concerning the study at large: Low-grade gliomas were represented by WHO grade II oligodendrogliomas or astrocytomas, and glioblastomas were represented by WHO grade IV tumors that were sampled at initial rather than recurrent diagnosis. Dexamethasone was administered to glioma patients for six or fewer days before surgery. The sequencing target for blood libraries was 4.5- to 10-fold coverage of 950,000 to 1,000,000 peripheral T cells. TCR alpha- and beta-chain repertoires were sequenced from glioma tissue, non-neoplastic brain tissue and matched peripheral blood mononuclear cells. Each tissue-infiltrating repertoire was compared with the same patient's peripheral blood repertoire to measure divergence between tissue and blood T-cell populations. The paired cohort was made up of three low-grade glioma patients, under ten primary glioblastoma patients and three non-glioma patients who contributed non-neoplastic brain tissue.

With regard to this clonotype: The specificity of this receptor is unknown. One base away there is no much larger clone; base qualities are not given.

Immediately after resection, surgical brain or tumor specimens were cryofrozen in liquid nitrogen, and peripheral blood cells were collected at the same time. TCR alpha and beta CDR3 regions were amplified with the iRepertoire nested amplicon-rescue multiplex PCR (arm-PCR) platform from RNA. The input for one-step reverse transcription and amplification was roughly 100-400 ng of tissue mRNA or PBMC total RNA. Following bead purification, Illumina adapters were added by a secondary multiplex PCR, and libraries between 200 and 400 bp were gel-purified. Libraries carried internal 6-nucleotide barcodes used for demultiplexing. Sequencing of the libraries was done on an Illumina MiSeq using 2x220 or 2x250 nucleotide paired-end reads. Concerning the study's data processing: Paired reads were merged using FLASH 1.2.11 and were aligned to the GRCh37 human genome using BWA-MEM, after which TRA and TRB reads were extracted. For V and J assignment, an IMGT-derived reference of cassette sequences and CDR3 motifs that included pseudogenes was used. Reads were translated in three frames, and productive CDR3s were defined by a C…FGXG motif without stop codons. A clonotype was defined as a unique combination of a V-J cassette pair and a CDR3 amino acid sequence. Reads were filtered by Hamming distance, with the threshold set by the sequence error rate of each sample in mapped regions. Using fastp at Q25 and MiXCR, TCRdb reprocessed the public reads and kept productive beta chains. Rows matching on CDR3 protein sequence are summarized as one entry with the most common DNA and genes. The V and J calls and clone size are TCRdb's, not the authors'. Across this sample there are roughly 350,000 distinct CDR3 sequences, with around 45% seen only once. The ten largest clonotypes hold 12% of the sample.

Trimming takes 2 bases from V and 3 bases from J, and the germline ends sit 20 bases apart. Per the germline V gene (reference sequence), SEHNR is the CDR1 and FQNEAQ is the CDR2. From cysteine to phenylalanine, the CDR3 is 18 amino acids long. Only the CDR3 part of the read is kept: 54 bases, read in frame from the first base. What the research found in general, with its limitations: Very few CDR3 sequences were shared between tissue and blood, attributed to high CDR3 diversity and limited sampling. VJ-independent divergence between tissue and blood was found to be below expectation in non-neoplastic patients but above expectation in all gliomas, particularly low-grade gliomas. Patients with low tissue-blood divergence were marked by a signature set of shared blood CDR3 motifs, and this signature set was depleted in highly divergent patients. Small numbers underpinned the group comparisons: 7 to 9 glioblastoma patients, three low-grade glioma patients and three non-neoplastic patients.

The receptor's source is a human donor with low-grade glioma or glioblastoma, undergoing nonglioma brain surgery, or in good health (not recorded which). Sequences were obtained from glioma tissue, nonneoplastic brain tissue, or PBMCs (not recorded which). Recombination joined TRBV7-9 with TRBJ2-4, with TRBD2 as a weak D call on 6 bases. The CDR3 protein is CASSLPAGSKLDKNIQYF. The DNA sequence is given as TGTGCCAGCAGCTTACCAGCGGGCTCAAAACTAGACAAAAACATTCAGTACTTC.